The TCR beta chain under discussion was sequenced for a study of response to subunit inactivated influenza vaccine. Whole-study findings and limits: The authors offered the suggestion that each seasonal influenza vaccination recruits few new T cells.

MiXCR, applied by TCRdb to the RT-PCR reads, yields one record per CDR3 protein. The data hold fewer than 600,000 distinct CDR3 sequences, with about 7.2% observed a single time. V shed 1 base, J shed 8 bases, and the junction held 8 bases outside the gene matches. CDR1 is MGHDK and CDR2 is SYGVNS in the germline V gene. The CDR3 has 16 residues. This clonotype was counted a few times. Its specificity is unknown. Material: PBMCs from blood, obtained 23 to 25 months after vaccination. This clonotype was sampled from a man aged 45-69 years who received an inactivated influenza vaccine. V gene TRBV25-1 combines with J gene TRBJ2-1, with 10 bases fitting TRBD2. CDR3 bases: TGTGCCAGCAGTGAATTGGATAGCGGGAGGAACGATGAGCAGTTCTTC. Protein: CASSELDSGRNDEQFF.